The rows below give T cell receptor beta chains drawn from one sample of a study of blood T cells in healthy people across ages. MiXCR was run by TCRdb on the 5' RACE reads, yielding one entry per CDR3 protein. The sample consists of about 720,000 distinct CDR3 sequences, around a quarter of them appearing once. This same sample was also part of a study on T cells of mothers and their children.

Specimen: blood. The receptors stem from a boy aged 10-17 years in good health. Both conserved end residues are part of each CDR3. The D gene is left open where the match is weak. Some rows have no size entry. The others give once, few or many, or a class for an expanded clone.

>TRBJ2-7|TRBD1|-|TRBV19
TGTGCCAGTAGTCTCCTCGGGACAGGATACTCCTACGAGCAGTACTTC
CASSLLGTGYSYEQYF
>TRBJ2-5|-|-|TRBV5-1
TGCGCCAGCAGCTTCCGGACTTGGCCCGAAATTGAGACCCAGTACTTC
CASSFRTWPEIETQYF
>TRBJ2-7|TRBD1|few|TRBV28
TGTGCCAGCATAGACAGGGGAGCGTCCTACGAGCAGTACTTC
CASIDRGASYEQYF
>TRBJ1-4|-|-|TRBV7-2
TGTGCCAGCAGCCCGGCCCCCGGGACAATCTGGGCTGAAAAACTGTTTTTT
CASSPAPGTIWAEKLFF
>TRBJ1-1|-|-|TRBV4-3
TGCGCCAGCAGCCACCGGGGTGCTGAAGCTTTCTTT
CASSHRGAEAFF
>TRBJ2-1|TRBD2|few|TRBV28
TGTGCCAGCAGTTTATATCCGGGAGGGGGCAATGAGCAGTTCTTC
CASSLYPGGGNEQFF
>TRBJ2-2|TRBD2|-|TRBV7-2
TGTGCCAGCAGCTTATTCGGGAGGGGCGCGAACACCGGGGAGCTGTTTTTT
CASSLFGRGANTGELFF
>TRBJ2-7|TRBD2|-|TRBV14
TGTGCCAGCAGCCAAGCAGGACTAGCCAGCGAGCAGTACTTC
CASSQAGLASEQYF
>TRBJ2-5|TRBD1|-|TRBV20-1
TGCAGTGCTAGCTTACAGGGGGGAGAGACCCAGTACTTC
CSASLQGGETQYF
>TRBJ2-4|-|few|TRBV15
TGTGCCACCAGCAGAGATGGGAACAAGCCAAACATTCAGTACTTC
CATSRDGNKPNIQYF
>TRBJ1-2|-|-|TRBV20-1
TGCAGGGCCACGGGGGCAGGGAACTATGGCTACACCTTC
CRATGAGNYGYTF
>TRBJ1-2|-|-|TRBV25-1
TGTGCCAGCAGGGGACTCGGGAAGGACTATGGCTACACCTTC
CASRGLGKDYGYTF
>TRBJ2-5|-|few|TRBV5-1
TGCGCCAGCAGCTCACCGACTAGGAGAGAGACCCAGTACTTC
CASSSPTRRETQYF
>TRBJ2-4|TRBD1|-|TRBV7-3
TGTGCCAGCGGACAGGACAAAAACATTCAGTACTTC
CASGQDKNIQYF
>TRBJ2-7|TRBD2|few|TRBV29-1
TGCAGCGTTGTATCCGGGACTAGCGGGAACGAGCAGTACTTC
CSVVSGTSGNEQYF
>TRBJ2-5|TRBD1|few|TRBV29-1
TGCAGCGTTGAAGATCTTGGGACAGAGGAAGAGACCCAGTACTTC
CSVEDLGTEEETQYF
>TRBJ1-1|TRBD1|few|TRBV19
TGTGCCAGTAGGCACAGGGGCGCCACTGAAGCTTTCTTT
CASRHRGATEAFF
>TRBJ2-5|-|few|TRBV20-1
TGCAGTGCTGTAAGGACGGTTCAAGAGACCCAGTACTTC
CSAVRTVQETQYF
>TRBJ2-3|-|-|TRBV20-1
TGCAGTGCTCCCACAGATGCGCAGTATTTT
CSAPTDAQYF
>TRBJ2-7|-|-|TRBV9
TGTGCCAGCAGCGTAGGAGGGGTTGACGCCTACGAGCAGTACTTC
CASSVGGVDAYEQYF
>TRBJ1-5|-|few|TRBV7-2
TGTGCCAGCAGCTTAGTCGGCGGGGACGGCCCGAGGGGTCAGCCCCAGCATTTT
CASSLVGGDGPRGQPQHF
>TRBJ1-1|-|-|TRBV6-1
TGTGCCAGCAGACAGGGACCCGCAAACACTGAAGCTTTCTTT
CASRQGPANTEAFF
>TRBJ2-2|-|few|TRBV4-1
TGCGCCAGCAGCCAAGATGGGACCCAGGGCCACGGGGAGCTGTTTTTT
CASSQDGTQGHGELFF
>TRBJ1-4|TRBD1|-|TRBV15
TGTGCCACCAGAAGAACGGGACAGGGGGATGAAGAACTGTTTTTT
CATRRTGQGDEELFF
>TRBJ2-3|TRBD2|-|TRBV11-2
TGTGCCAGCAGCTTAGTTAAGAGTCTAGCGGGAGGGGGACCCACAGATACGCAGTATTTT
CASSLVKSLAGGGPTDTQYF
>TRBJ2-5|-|many|TRBV20-1
TGCAGTGCTCCAGGGTTCCAAGAGACCCAGTACTTC
CSAPGFQETQYF
>TRBJ1-2|-|few|TRBV10-3
TGTGCCATCAGTGAGTCTCCAGGAGAGAGTGGCTACACCTTC
CAISESPGESGYTF
>TRBJ2-7|-|-|TRBV12-3/TRBV12-4
TGTGCCAGCAGTTTGGAAGGGCTCGACGAGCAGTACTTC
CASSLEGLDEQYF
>TRBJ2-1|-|-|TRBV7-6
TGTGCCAGCAGCTTAGAGGATGCGGCGAGCAATGAGCAGTTCTTC
CASSLEDAASNEQFF
>TRBJ2-1|-|-|TRBV20-1
TGCAGTGCTTCCCCACTAGCCCTAAAGGGAAATGAGCAGTTCTTC
CSASPLALKGNEQFF
>TRBJ2-7|TRBD2|-|TRBV4-3
TGCGCCAGCAGCCAACGTTCGGCGGGAGACAGCTACGAGCAGTACTTC
CASSQRSAGDSYEQYF
>TRBJ2-1|-|-|TRBV7-9
TGTGCCAGCAGCTTAGTGCGGACCTTTCGGGATGAGCAGTTCTTC
CASSLVRTFRDEQFF
>TRBJ2-5|TRBD2|-|TRBV7-2
TGTGCCAGCAGCACCGGGACTAGCTACCAGACCCAGTACTTC
CASSTGTSYQTQYF
>TRBJ2-1|-|many|TRBV4-3
TGCGCCAGCAGCCAAGAGTTCCCTCCCTACAATGAGCAGTTCTTC
CASSQEFPPYNEQFF
>TRBJ2-5|-|few|TRBV3-1
TGTGCCAGCAGCCAAACAGGGTGGTTGAACTTC
CASSQTGWLNF
>TRBJ2-3|-|few|TRBV7-9
TGTGCCAGCAGCCCGGACTCCGACACAGATACGCAGTATTTT
CASSPDSDTDTQYF
>TRBJ1-1|-|once|TRBV20-1
TGCAGTGGTGGAGAGCCCGGGAACACTGAAGCTTTCTTT
CSGGEPGNTEAFF
>TRBJ2-5|-|-|TRBV2
TGTGCCAGCAGTCCCCACCACAACAGGGGAGGGGGCCAAGAGACCCAGTACTTC
CASSPHHNRGGGQETQYF
>TRBJ1-1|TRBD1|many|TRBV29-1
TGCAGCGTGGCCCCGGGACAGATGAACACTGAAGCTTTCTTT
CSVAPGQMNTEAFF
>TRBJ1-4|-|-|TRBV6-1
TGTGCCGCCCAGGAGATTAATGAAAAACTGTTTTTT
CAAQEINEKLFF
>TRBJ2-5|TRBD2|-|TRBV25-1
TGTGCCAGCAGTGAGCGGACCAGCGGGGGGATCCTACATCAAGAGACCCAGTACTTC
CASSERTSGGILHQETQYF